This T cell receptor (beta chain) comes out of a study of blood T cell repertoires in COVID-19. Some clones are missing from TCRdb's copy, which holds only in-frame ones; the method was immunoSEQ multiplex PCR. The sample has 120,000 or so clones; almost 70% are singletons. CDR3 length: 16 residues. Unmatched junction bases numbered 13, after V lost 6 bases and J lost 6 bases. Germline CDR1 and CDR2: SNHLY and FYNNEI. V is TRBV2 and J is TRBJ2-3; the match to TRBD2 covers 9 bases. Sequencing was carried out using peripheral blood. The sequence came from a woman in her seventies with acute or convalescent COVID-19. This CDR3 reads CASRPGLASPGDTQYF. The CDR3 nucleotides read TGTGCCAGCAGGCCGGGACTAGCCTCGCCTGGTGATACGCAGTATTTT.